This entry is about one TCR beta chain. Its target is unknown. The sample originates from a study of vaccination and CD4 T cells after COVID-19. Across the study: The post-COVID sampling time was a median roughly 100 days after diagnosis, ranging from 35 to 161. Every culture used as a control got a CEFX pool, an HIV-1 Nef pool, or no peptide. Study-level points and caveats: Among reactive clones from convalescent patients, a median 86.3% appeared only post-vaccination.

Per germline, CDR1 DFQATT and CDR2 SNEGSKA (reference sequence). This CDR3 is 17 amino acids long. V was cut by 1 base and J by 4 bases, with 22 bases left in between. An Oncomine TCR Beta short-read assay was used to sequence the DNA from cultured CD4+ T cells. TCRdb analysed the PCR reads with MiXCR anew, one entry per CDR3 protein. The data contain about 6,700 distinct CDR3 sequences, 50% to 55% of them seen just once; the ten biggest clones take up 24%. Treatment defined: roughly 10-day PBMC culture with coronavirus spike peptide pools or control peptides (ViraFEST assay). CD4+ T cells of the unexposed donor were collected before the COVID-19 pandemic (2011-2018).

Sequencing was done on a sample of CD4+ T cells from blood, cultured in vitro. The TCR comes from a human donor in good health. The V gene is TRBV20-1, the J gene TRBJ1-1; maybe TRBD1 (6 bases). The CDR3: CSARVQGSLITFTEAFF. The CDR3 DNA is TGCAGTGCTAGAGTCCAGGGGAGCCTGATCACATTCACTGAAGCTTTCTTT.